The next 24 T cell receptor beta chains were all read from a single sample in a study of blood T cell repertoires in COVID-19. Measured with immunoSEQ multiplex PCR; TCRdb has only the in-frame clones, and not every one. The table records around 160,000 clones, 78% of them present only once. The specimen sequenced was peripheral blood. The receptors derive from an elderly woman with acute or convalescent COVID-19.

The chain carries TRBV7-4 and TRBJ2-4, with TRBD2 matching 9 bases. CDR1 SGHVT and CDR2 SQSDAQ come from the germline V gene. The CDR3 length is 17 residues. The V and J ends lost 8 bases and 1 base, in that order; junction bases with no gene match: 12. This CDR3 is CASGSREGQGAKNIQYF. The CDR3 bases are TGTGCCAGCGGTTCGCGGGAGGGCCAGGGGGCCAAAAACATTCAGTACTTC.

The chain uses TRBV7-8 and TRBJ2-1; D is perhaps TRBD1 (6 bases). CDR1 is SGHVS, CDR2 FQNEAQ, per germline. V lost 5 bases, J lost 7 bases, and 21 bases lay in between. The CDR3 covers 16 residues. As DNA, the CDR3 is TGTGCCAGCAGCCCGAGGGGGACCCCGAGGGGTAATGAGCAGTTCTTC. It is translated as CASSPRGTPRGNEQFF. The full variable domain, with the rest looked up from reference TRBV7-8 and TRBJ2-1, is GAGVSQSPRYKVAKRGQDVALRCDPISGHVSLFWYQQALGQGPEFLTYFQNEAQLDKSGLPSDRFFAERPEGSVSTLKIQRTQQEDSAVYLCASSPRGTPRGNEQFFGPGTRLTVL.

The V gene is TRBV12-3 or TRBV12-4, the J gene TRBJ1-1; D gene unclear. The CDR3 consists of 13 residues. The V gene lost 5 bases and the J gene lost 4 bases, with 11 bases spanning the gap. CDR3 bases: TGTGCCAGCAGTCCCAAACAAAGCACTGAAGCTTTCTTT. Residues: CASSPKQSTEAFF.

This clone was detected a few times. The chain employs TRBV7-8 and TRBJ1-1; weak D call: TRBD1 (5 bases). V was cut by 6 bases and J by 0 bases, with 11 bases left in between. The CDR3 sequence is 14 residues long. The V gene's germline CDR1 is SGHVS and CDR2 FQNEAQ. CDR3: CASSRGEMNTEAFF. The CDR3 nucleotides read TGTGCCAGCAGTAGGGGCGAAATGAACACTGAAGCTTTCTTT.

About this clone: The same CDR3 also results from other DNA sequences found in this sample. The CDR3 DNA reads as TGCGCCAGCAGCTTGGCGGGGGGGAGCAATCAGCCCCAGCATTTT. This gives the protein CASSLAGGSNQPQHF. This sequence joins TRBV5-1 and TRBJ1-5; D is possibly TRBD1 (5 bases). Looked up from germline, CDR1 is SGHRS and CDR2 is YFSETQ. The CDR3 sequence is 15 residues long. The V end lost 0 bases, the J end lost 1 base, and 8 bases lay between the germline ends.

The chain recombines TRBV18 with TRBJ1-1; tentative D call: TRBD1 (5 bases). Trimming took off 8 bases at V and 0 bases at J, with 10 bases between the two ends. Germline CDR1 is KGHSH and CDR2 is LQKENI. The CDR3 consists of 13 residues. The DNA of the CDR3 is TGTGCCAGCCAAGGGGCGGTGAACACTGAAGCTTTCTTT. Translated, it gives CASQGAVNTEAFF.

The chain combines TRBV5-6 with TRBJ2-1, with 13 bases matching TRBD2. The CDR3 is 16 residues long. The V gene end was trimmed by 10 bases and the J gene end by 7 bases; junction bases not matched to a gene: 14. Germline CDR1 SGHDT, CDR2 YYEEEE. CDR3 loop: CASKPPLAGGRNEQFF. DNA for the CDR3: TGTGCCTCCAAACCTCCACTAGCGGGAGGGCGAAATGAGCAGTTCTTC.

The DNA for the CDR3 is TGTGCCAGCAGCCAGGGGAGGGGGGCGCCGAATCAGCCCCAGCATTTT. Its translation is CASSQGRGAPNQPQHF. V is TRBV3-1 (or the pseudogene TRBV3-2) and J is TRBJ1-5, with D possibly TRBD1 on 6 matching bases. This CDR3 is built from 16 residues. Trimming took off 3 bases at V and 4 bases at J, with 16 bases between the two ends. The germline V gene has CDR1 LGHDT and CDR2 YNNKEL (reference sequence).

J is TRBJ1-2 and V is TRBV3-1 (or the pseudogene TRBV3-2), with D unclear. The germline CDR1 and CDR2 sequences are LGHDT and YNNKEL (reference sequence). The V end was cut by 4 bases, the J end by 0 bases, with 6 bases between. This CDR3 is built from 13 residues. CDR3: CASSRQANYGYTF. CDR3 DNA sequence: TGTGCCAGCAGCCGGCAGGCTAACTATGGCTACACCTTC.

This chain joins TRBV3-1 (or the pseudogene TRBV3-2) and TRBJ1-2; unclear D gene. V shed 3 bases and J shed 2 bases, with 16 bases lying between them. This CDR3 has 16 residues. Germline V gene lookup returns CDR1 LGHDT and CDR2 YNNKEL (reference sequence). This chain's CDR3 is CASSHMTSSGNYGYTF. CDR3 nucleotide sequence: TGTGCCAGCAGCCACATGACAAGCTCCGGCAACTATGGCTACACCTTC.

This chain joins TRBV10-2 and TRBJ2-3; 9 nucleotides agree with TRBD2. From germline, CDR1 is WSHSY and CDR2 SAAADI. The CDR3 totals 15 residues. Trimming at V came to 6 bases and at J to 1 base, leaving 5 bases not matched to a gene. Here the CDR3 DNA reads TGCGCCAGCAGGGTTAGCGGGAGCGGCACAGATACGCAGTATTTT. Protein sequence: CASRVSGSGTDTQYF.

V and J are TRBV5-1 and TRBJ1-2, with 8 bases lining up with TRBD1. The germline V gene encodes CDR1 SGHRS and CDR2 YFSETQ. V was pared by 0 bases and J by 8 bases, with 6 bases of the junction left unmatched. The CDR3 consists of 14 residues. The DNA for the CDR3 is TGCGCCAGCAGCTTGGGGCAGGGGGCGAGCGGCTACACCTTC. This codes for CASSLGQGASGYTF.

CDR3 in amino acids: CASTLGAGVGANVLTF. CDR3 sequence (DNA): TGTGCCAGCACCCTGGGCGCGGGGGTTGGGGCCAACGTCCTGACTTTC. The chain has TRBV5-4 and TRBJ2-6; 7 bases are a match to TRBD2. CDR1 SGHNT and CDR2 YYREEE come from the germline V gene (reference sequence). The CDR3 has 16 amino acids. V trimming: 6 bases; J trimming: 3 bases; junction bases outside the gene matches: 9.

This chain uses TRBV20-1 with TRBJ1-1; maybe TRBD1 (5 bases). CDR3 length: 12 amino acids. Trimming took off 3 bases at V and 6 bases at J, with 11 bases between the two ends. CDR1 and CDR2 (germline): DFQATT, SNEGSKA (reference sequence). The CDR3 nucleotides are TGCAGTGCTAGTAACAGGCCTCCTGAAGCTTTCTTT. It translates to CSASNRPPEAFF.

CDR3 bases: TGCGCCAGCAGCCAAACACCCCCGCCTGGGGAGTCGGCCCAGTACTTC. This gives the protein CASSQTPPPGESAQYF. The V call is TRBV4-1, the J call TRBJ2-5, with a weak D call TRBD2 (5 bases). CDR1 and CDR2 from the germline V gene are MGHRA and YSYEKL. V was pared by 2 bases and J by 9 bases, with 22 bases between. CDR3 length equals 16 residues.

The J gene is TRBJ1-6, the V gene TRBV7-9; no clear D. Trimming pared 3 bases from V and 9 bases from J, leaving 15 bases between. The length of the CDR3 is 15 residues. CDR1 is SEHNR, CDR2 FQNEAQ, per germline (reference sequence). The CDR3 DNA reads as TGTGCCAGCAGCTTCTCGAGGGTGGGATTTTCACCCCTCCACTTT. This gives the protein CASSFSRVGFSPLHF.

CDR3 protein: CASSQTPTGAPSYEQYF. The CDR3 DNA follows: TGCGCCAGCAGCCAAACCCCTACAGGGGCCCCCTCCTACGAGCAGTACTTC. This chain uses TRBV4-1 with TRBJ2-7; 7 bases are a match to TRBD1. J lost 0 bases, V lost 2 bases, and 10 bases had no gene match. The CDR3 covers 17 residues. Per germline, CDR1 MGHRA and CDR2 YSYEKL.

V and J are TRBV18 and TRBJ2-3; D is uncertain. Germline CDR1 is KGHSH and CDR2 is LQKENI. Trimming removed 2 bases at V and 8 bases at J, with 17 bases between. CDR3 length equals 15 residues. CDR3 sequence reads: CASSPVTTPPGTQYF. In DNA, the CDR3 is TGTGCCAGCTCACCAGTTACCACCCCACCCGGTACGCAGTATTTT.

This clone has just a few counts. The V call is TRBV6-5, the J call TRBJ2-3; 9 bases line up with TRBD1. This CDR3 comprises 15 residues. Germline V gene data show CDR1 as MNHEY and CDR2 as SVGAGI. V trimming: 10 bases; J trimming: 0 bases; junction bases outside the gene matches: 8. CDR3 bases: TGTGCCAACGGACAGGGGAGGACTAGCACAGATACGCAGTATTTT. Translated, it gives CANGQGRTSTDTQYF.

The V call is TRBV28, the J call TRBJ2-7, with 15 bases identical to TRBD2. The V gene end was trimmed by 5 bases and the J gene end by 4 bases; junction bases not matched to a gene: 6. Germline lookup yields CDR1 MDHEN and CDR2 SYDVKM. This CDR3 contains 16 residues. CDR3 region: CASSQPGLAGGYEQYF. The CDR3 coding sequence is TGTGCCAGCAGTCAGCCGGGACTAGCGGGAGGTTACGAGCAGTACTTC.

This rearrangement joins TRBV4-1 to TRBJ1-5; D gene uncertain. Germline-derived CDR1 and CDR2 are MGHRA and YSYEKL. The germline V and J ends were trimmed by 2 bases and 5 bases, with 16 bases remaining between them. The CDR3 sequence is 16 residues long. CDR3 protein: CASSQQVNDRYQPQHF. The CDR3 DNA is TGCGCCAGCAGCCAACAGGTGAATGACCGTTATCAGCCCCAGCATTTT.

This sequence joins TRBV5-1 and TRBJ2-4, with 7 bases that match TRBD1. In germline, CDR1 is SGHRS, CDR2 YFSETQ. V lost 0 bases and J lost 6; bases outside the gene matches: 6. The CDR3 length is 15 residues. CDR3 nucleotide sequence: TGCGCCAGCAGCTTGGCCGGGACAGCCTTAAACATTCAGTACTTC. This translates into CASSLAGTALNIQYF.

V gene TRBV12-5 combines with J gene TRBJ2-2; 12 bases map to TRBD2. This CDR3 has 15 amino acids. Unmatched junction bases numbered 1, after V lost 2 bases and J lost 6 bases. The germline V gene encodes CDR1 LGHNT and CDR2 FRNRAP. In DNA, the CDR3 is TGTGCTAGTGGTTTGCTAGCGGGAGGGCCCGGGGAGCTGTTTTTT. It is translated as CASGLLAGGPGELFF.

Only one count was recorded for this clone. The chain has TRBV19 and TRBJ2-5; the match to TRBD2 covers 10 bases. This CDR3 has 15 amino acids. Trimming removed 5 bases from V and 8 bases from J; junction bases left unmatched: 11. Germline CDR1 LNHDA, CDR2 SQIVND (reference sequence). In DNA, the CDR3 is TGTGCCAGTAGTTACCGGGGGACTAGCGTAAATACCCAGTACTTC. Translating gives CASSYRGTSVNTQYF.